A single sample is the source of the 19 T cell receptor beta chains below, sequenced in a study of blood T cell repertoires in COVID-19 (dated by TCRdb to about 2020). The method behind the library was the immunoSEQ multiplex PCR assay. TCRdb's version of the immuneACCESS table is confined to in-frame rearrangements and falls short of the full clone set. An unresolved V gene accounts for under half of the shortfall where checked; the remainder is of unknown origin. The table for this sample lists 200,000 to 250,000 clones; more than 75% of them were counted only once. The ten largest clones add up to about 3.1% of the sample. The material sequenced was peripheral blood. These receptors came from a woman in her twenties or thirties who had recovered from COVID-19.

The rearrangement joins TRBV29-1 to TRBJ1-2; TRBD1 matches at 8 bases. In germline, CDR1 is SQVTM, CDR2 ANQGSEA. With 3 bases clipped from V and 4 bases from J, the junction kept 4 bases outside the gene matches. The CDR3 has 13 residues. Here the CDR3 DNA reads TGCAGCGTTGACCGGCAGGGGGCCTATGGCTACACCTTC. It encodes CSVDRQGAYGYTF.

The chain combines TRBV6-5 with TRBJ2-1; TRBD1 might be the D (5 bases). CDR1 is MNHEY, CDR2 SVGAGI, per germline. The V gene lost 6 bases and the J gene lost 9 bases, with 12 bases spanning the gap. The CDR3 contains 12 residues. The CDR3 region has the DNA TGTGCCAGCAGGGGGCCCGGTGCTGAGCAGTTCTTC. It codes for CASRGPGAEQFF.

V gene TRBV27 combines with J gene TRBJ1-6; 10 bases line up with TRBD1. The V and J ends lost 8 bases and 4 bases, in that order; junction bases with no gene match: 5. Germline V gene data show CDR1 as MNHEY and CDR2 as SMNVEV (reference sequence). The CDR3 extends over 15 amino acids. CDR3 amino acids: CASWDRGQYNSPLHF. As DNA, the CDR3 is TGTGCCAGCTGGGACAGGGGACAATATAATTCACCCCTCCACTTT.

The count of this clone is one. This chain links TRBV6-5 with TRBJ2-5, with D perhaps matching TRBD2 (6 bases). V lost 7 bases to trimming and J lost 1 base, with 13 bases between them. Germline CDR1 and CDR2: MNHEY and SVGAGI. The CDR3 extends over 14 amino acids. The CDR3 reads CASKIGGLQETQYF. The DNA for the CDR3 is TGTGCCAGCAAAATTGGGGGACTCCAAGAGACCCAGTACTTC.

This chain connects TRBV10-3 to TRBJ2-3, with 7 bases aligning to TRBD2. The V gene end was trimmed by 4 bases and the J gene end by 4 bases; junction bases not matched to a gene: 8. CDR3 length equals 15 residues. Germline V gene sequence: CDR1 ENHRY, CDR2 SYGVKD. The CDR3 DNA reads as TGTGCCATCAGTGCGGAGCGGGGCTTGTCAGATACGCAGTATTTT. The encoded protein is CAISAERGLSDTQYF.

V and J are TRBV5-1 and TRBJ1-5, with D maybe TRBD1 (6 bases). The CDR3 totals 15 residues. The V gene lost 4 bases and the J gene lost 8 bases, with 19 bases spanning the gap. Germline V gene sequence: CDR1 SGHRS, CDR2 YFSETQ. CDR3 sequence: CASSGTGLGGEPQHF. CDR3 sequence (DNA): TGCGCCAGCAGCGGAACAGGACTAGGGGGGGAGCCCCAGCATTTT. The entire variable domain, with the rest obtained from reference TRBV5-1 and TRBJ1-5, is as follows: KAGVTQTPRYLIKTRGQQVTLSCSPISGHRSVSWYQQTPGQGLQFLFEYFSETQRNKGNFPGRFSGRQFSNSRSEMNVSTLELGDSALYLCASSGTGLGGEPQHFGDGTRLSIL.

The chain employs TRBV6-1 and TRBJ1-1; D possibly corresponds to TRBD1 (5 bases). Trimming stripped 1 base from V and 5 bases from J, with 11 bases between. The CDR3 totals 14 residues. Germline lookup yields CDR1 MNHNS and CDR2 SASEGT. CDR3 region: CASSEVGGGTEAFF. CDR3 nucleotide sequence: TGTGCCAGCAGTGAAGTCGGGGGGGGGACTGAAGCTTTCTTT.

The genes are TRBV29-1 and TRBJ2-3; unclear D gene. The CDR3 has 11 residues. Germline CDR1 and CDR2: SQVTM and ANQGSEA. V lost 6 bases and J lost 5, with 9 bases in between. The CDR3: CSVGPQDTQYF. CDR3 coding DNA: TGCAGCGTGGGCCCCCAAGATACGCAGTATTTT.

In DNA form, the CDR3 reads TGTGCCAGCTCACCCCGGACAGAGACATACGAGCAGTACTTC. This codes for CASSPRTETYEQYF. This sequence joins TRBV18 and TRBJ2-7, with D perhaps matching TRBD1 (6 bases). The V end lost 3 bases, the J end lost 4 bases, and 13 bases lay between the germline ends. The CDR3 sequence is 14 residues long. In germline, CDR1 is KGHSH, CDR2 LQKENI.

CDR3 sequence: CASSPSGGRYEQYF. The CDR3 nucleotides are TGTGCCAGCAGCCCATCAGGGGGCCGCTACGAGCAGTACTTC. The chain couples TRBV7-2 to TRBJ2-7; 8 nucleotides agree with TRBD1. The V and J ends lost 5 bases and 3 bases, in that order; junction bases with no gene match: 6. CDR3 size: 14 residues. CDR1 is SGHTA, CDR2 FQGNSA, per germline. Filled out from reference TRBV7-2 and TRBJ2-7, the complete variable domain reads GAGVSQSPSNKVTEKGKDVELRCDPISGHTALYWYRQSLGQGLEFLIYFQGNSAPDKSGLPSDRFSAERTGGSVSTLTIQRTQQEDSAVYLCASSPSGGRYEQYFGPGTRLTVT.

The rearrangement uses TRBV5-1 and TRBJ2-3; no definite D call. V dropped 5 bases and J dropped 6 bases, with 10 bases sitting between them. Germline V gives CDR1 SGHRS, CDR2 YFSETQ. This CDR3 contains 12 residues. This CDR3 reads CASRRAADTQYF. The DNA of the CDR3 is TGCGCCAGCAGGCGCGCGGCGGATACGCAGTATTTT.

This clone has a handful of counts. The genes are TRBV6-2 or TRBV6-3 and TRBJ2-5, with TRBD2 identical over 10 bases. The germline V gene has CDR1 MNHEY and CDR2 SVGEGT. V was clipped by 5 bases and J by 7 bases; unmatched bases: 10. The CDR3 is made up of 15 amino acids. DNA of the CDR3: TGTGCCAGCAGTAAACTAGCGGGGTCAGCGGGGACCCAGTACTTC. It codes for CASSKLAGSAGTQYF.

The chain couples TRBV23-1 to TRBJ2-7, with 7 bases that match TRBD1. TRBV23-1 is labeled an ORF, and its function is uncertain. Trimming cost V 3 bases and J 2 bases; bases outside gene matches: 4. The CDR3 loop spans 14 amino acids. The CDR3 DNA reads TGCGCCAGCAGTCAGGACAGGATAACCTACGAGCAGTACTTC. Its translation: CASSQDRITYEQYF.

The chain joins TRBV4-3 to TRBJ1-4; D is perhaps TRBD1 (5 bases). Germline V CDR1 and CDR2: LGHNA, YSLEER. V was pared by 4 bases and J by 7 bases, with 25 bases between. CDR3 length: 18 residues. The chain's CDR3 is CASSPQAAGRDRGEKLFF. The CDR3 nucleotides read TGCGCCAGCAGCCCCCAGGCCGCCGGGAGGGATAGGGGTGAAAAACTGTTTTTT.

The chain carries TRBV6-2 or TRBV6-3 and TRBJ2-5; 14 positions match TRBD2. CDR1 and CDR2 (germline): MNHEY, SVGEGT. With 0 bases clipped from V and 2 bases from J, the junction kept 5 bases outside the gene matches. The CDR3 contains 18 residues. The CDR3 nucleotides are TGTGCCAGCAGTTACTCCTACGGGACTAGCGGGGGACAAGAGACCCAGTACTTC. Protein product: CASSYSYGTSGGQETQYF.

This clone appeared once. CDR3 in amino acids: CASSLERGETQYF. The DNA of the CDR3 is TGTGCCAGCAGCTTAGAGAGAGGAGAGACCCAGTACTTC. The rearrangement uses TRBV7-6 and TRBJ2-5; D is uncertain. CDR1 and CDR2 (germline): SGHVS, FNYEAQ. Trimming removed 1 base from V and 4 bases from J, with 7 bases in between. This CDR3 comprises 13 residues.

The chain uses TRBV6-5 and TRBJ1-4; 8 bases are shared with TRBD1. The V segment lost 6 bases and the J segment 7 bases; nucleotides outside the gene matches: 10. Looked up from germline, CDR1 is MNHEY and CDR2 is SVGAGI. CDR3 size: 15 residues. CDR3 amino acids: CASRLAGGAGEKLFF. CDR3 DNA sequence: TGTGCCAGCAGGCTCGCAGGGGGCGCAGGTGAAAAACTGTTTTTT.

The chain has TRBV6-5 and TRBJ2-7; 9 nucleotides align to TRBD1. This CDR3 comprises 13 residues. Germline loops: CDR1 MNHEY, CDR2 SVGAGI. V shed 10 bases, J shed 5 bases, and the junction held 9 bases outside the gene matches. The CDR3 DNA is TGTGCCACCGAGAACAGGGGGCCCGACGAGCAGTACTTC. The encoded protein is CATENRGPDEQYF.

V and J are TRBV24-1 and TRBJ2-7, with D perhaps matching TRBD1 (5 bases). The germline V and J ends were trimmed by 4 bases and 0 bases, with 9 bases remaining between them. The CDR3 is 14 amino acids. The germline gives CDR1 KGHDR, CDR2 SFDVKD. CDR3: CATSETVISYEQYF. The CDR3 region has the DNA TGTGCCACCAGTGAGACAGTAATCTCCTACGAGCAGTACTTC.